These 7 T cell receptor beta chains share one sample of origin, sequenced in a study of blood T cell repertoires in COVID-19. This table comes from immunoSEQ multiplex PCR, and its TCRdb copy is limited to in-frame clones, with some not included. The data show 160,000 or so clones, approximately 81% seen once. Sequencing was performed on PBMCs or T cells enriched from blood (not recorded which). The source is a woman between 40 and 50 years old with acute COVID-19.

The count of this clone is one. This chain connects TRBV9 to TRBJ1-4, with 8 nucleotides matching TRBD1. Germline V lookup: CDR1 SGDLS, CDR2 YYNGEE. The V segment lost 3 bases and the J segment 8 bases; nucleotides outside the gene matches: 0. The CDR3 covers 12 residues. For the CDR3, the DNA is TGTGCCAGCAGCGGGACAGGGGAAAAACTGTTTTTT. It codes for CASSGTGEKLFF.

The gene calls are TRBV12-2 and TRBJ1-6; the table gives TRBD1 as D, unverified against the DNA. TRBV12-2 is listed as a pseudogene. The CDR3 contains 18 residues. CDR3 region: CASRYRGTGGGHNSPLHF. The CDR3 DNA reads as TGTGCAAGTCGCTACCGTGGGACAGGGGGCGGGCATAATTCACCCCTCCACTTT.

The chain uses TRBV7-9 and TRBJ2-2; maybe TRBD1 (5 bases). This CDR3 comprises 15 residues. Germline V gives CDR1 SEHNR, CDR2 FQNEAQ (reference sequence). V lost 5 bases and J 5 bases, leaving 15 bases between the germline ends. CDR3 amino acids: CASSPARVRTGELFF. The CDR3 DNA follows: TGTGCCAGCAGCCCCGCCAGGGTGAGGACCGGGGAGCTGTTTTTT.

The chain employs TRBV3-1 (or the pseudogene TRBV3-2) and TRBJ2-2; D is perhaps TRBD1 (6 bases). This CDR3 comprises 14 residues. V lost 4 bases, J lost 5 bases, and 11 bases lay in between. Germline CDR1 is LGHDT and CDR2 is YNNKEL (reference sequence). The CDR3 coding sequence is TGTGCCAGCAGCCTTCAGACAGGTACCGGGGAGCTGTTTTTT. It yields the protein CASSLQTGTGELFF.

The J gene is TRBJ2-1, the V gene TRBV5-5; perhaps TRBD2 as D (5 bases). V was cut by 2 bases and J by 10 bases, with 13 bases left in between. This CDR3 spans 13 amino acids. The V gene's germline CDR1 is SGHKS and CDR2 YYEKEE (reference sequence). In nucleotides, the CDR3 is TGTGCCAGCAGCTTACTCCCAACGGGGGAGCAGTTCTTC. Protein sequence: CASSLLPTGEQFF.

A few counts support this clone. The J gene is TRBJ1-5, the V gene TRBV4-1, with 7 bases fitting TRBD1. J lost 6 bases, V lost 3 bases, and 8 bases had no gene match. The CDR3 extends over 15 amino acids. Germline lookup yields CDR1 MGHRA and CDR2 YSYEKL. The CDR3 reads CASSQTGSGGQPQHF. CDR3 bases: TGCGCCAGCAGCCAGACAGGGTCTGGAGGTCAGCCCCAGCATTTT.

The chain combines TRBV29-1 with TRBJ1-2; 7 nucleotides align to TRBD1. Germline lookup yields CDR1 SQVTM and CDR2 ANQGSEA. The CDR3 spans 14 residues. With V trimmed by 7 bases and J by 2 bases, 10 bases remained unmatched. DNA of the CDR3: TGCAGCGCCGGGGGTCGGGGACAGAACTATGGCTACACCTTC. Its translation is CSAGGRGQNYGYTF. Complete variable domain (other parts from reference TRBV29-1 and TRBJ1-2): SAVISQKPSRDICQRGTSLTIQCQVDSQVTMMFWYRQQPGQSLTLIATANQGSEATYESGFVIDKFPISRPNLTFSTLTVSNMSPEDSSIYLCSAGGRGQNYGYTFGSGTRLTVV.